Listed here are 23 T cell receptor beta chains from one sample, sequenced in a study of blood T cells in healthy people across ages. The second PCR ran about 7 to 12 cycles with a sample-barcoded 5' primer and J-beta primers. Each CDR3 protein is one row after TCRdb ran MiXCR on the 5' RACE reads. The repertoire includes hundreds of thousands of distinct CDR3 sequences, more than 45% of them detected once, and about 20% sits in the top ten. The sequenced sample was blood. The receptors here all came from a man under 40 in good health.

The chain has TRBV6-6 and TRBJ2-4, with a weak D call TRBD1 (7 bases). The J call may be incorrect, as the DNA end agrees better with TRBJ2-7. Per the germline V gene, CDR1 is MNHNY and CDR2 is SVGAGI (reference sequence). This CDR3 is built from 13 residues. In DNA form, the CDR3 reads TGTGCCAGTGGAGGGACAGTAGGCTACGAGCAGTACTTC. As protein: CASGGTVGYEQYF.

V gene TRBV5-1 combines with J gene TRBJ1-1, with a weak D call TRBD1 (6 bases). CDR3 size: 16 residues. From germline, CDR1 is SGHRS and CDR2 YFSETQ. V shed 3 bases and J shed 6 bases, with 21 bases lying between them. This CDR3 reads CASSSRGGTLGSEAFF. CDR3 DNA: TGCGCCAGCAGCTCAAGAGGGGGAACATTAGGTTCTGAAGCTTTCTTT.

In its sample, this clonotype was seen a few times. V and J are TRBV4-3 and TRBJ2-5; possible D gene TRBD1, 5 bases. The V end lost 1 base, the J end lost 1 base, and 13 bases lay between the germline ends. Germline assignment: CDR1 LGHNA and CDR2 YSLEER. This CDR3 comprises 16 residues. The CDR3 nucleotides are TGCGCCAGCAGCCAAGGAATGACAGAGGTCCAAGAGACCCAGTACTTC. It translates to CASSQGMTEVQETQYF.

A few counts support this clonotype. The chain couples TRBV20-1 to TRBJ2-5; the match to TRBD2 covers 10 bases. The end of the DNA aligns better with TRBJ2-7, so the J call may be wrong. CDR1 is DFQATT, CDR2 SNEGSKA, per germline (reference sequence). CDR3 length: 17 residues. The CDR3 nucleotides are TGCAGTGCTGCAATTCTTTTTGCTAGCGGGAGCATGTACGAGCAGTACTTC. Amino acids: CSAAILFASGSMYEQYF.

Many counts were recorded for this clonotype. This chain connects TRBV7-2 to TRBJ2-7; no reliable D call. Germline CDR1 SGHTA, CDR2 FQGNSA. V gave up 2 bases and J gave up 2 bases, with 4 bases separating them. The CDR3 spans 12 residues. The DNA of the CDR3 is TGTGCCAGCAGCTTAACAGCCTACGAGCAGTACTTC. It is translated as CASSLTAYEQYF.

V gene TRBV20-1 combines with J gene TRBJ2-1, with 7 nucleotides matching TRBD2. This CDR3 contains 15 residues. Trimming at V came to 1 base and at J to 4 bases, leaving 7 bases not matched to a gene. CDR1 DFQATT and CDR2 SNEGSKA come from the germline V gene (reference sequence). CDR3 nucleotides: TGCAGTGCTAGAGTGGCGGGAGAGAATTACAATGAGCAGTTCTTC. The encoded protein is CSARVAGENYNEQFF.

This clonotype was observed a handful of times. The rearrangement joins TRBV20-1 to TRBJ2-4; 7 bases are a match to TRBD2. V was clipped by 0 bases and J by 0 bases; unmatched bases: 5. This CDR3 has 16 residues. The germline V gene encodes CDR1 DFQATT and CDR2 SNEGSKA (reference sequence). CDR3 loop: CSARDLGRTAKNIQYF. The CDR3 nucleotides read TGCAGTGCTAGAGATCTCGGGAGGACAGCCAAAAACATTCAGTACTTC.

This clonotype occurred a few times. The chain employs TRBV11-2 and TRBJ2-5; D is ambiguous. CDR3 length equals 14 residues. Germline lookup yields CDR1 SGHAT and CDR2 FQNNGV. The V end was cut by 5 bases, the J end by 1 base, with 11 bases between. The CDR3 sequence is CASSVAGPQETQYF. The CDR3 DNA is TGTGCCAGCAGCGTAGCAGGCCCCCAAGAGACCCAGTACTTC. Variable domain in full (rest from reference TRBV11-2 and TRBJ2-5): EAGVAQSPRYKIIEKRQSVAFWCNPISGHATLYWYQQILGQGPKLLIQFQNNGVVDDSQLPKDRFSAERLKGVDSTLKIQPAKLEDSAVYLCASSVAGPQETQYFGPGTRLLVL.

The chain combines TRBV29-1 with TRBJ2-1; the match to TRBD2 covers 11 bases. The CDR3 length is 13 residues. CDR1 is SQVTM, CDR2 ANQGSEA, per germline. V trimming: 6 bases; J trimming: 6 bases; junction bases outside the gene matches: 4. The CDR3 DNA is TGCAGCGTGGGACTAGCGGAATGCAATGAGCAGTTCTTC. Translating gives CSVGLAECNEQFF.

V is TRBV6-4 and J is TRBJ2-1, with TRBD2 as a possible D gene (7 bases). Deletions cut 5 bases from V and 8 bases from J, with 13 bases between. Germline lookup yields CDR1 MRHNA and CDR2 SNTAGT. The CDR3 is made up of 13 amino acids. CDR3 amino acids: CASSRGAVDEQFF. CDR3 coding DNA: TGTGCCAGCAGTCGGGGGGCCGTGGATGAGCAGTTCTTC.

The V call is TRBV5-1, the J call TRBJ2-1, with a tentative D call TRBD1 (5 bases). Trimming left V 4 bases short and J 5 bases short, with 13 bases between. This CDR3 contains 14 residues. The V gene's germline CDR1 is SGHRS and CDR2 YFSETQ. This chain's CDR3 is CASSPTMGHNEQFF. Here the CDR3 DNA reads TGCGCCAGCAGCCCTACGATGGGGCACAATGAGCAGTTCTTC.

In this sample, this clonotype turned up a few times. V usage is TRBV20-1 and J usage is TRBJ2-7; 10 positions match TRBD2. With 2 bases clipped from V and 5 bases from J, the junction kept 3 bases outside the gene matches. Germline V CDR1 and CDR2: DFQATT, SNEGSKA (reference sequence). The CDR3 is 13 residues long. CDR3 amino acids: CSARLAGAHEQYF. DNA for the CDR3: TGCAGTGCTAGACTAGCGGGGGCCCACGAGCAGTACTTC.

The rearrangement joins TRBV7-2 to TRBJ2-4; 8 nucleotides align to TRBD2. The closer fit of TRBJ2-7 to the DNA end suggests the J call may be wrong. Germline assignment: CDR1 SGHTA and CDR2 FQGNSA. The CDR3 extends over 18 amino acids. The chain's CDR3 is CASSFRTLPSGGSHEQYF. The CDR3 DNA is TGTGCCAGCAGCTTCCGAACCCTACCAAGCGGGGGATCCCACGAGCAGTACTTC.

The chain couples TRBV18 to TRBJ1-1, with D possibly TRBD1 on 5 matching bases. This CDR3 has 15 amino acids. CDR1 and CDR2 (germline): KGHSH, LQKENI. The germline V and J ends were trimmed by 0 bases and 2 bases, with 10 bases remaining between them. In nucleotides, the CDR3 is TGTGCCAGCTCACCACCCAACAGGCAAAACACTGAAGCTTTCTTT. Amino acid sequence: CASSPPNRQNTEAFF.

The J gene is TRBJ1-3, the V gene TRBV7-2; D may be TRBD1 (6 bases). Deletions cut 2 bases from V and 4 bases from J, with 15 bases between. CDR3 length equals 16 residues. Germline V gene data show CDR1 as SGHTA and CDR2 as FQGNSA. The CDR3, as DNA: TGTGCCAGCAGCTTATTAGGGGGGGGGTCCGGAAACACCATATATTTT. It translates to CASSLLGGGSGNTIYF.

The chain combines TRBV12-3 or TRBV12-4 with TRBJ2-5, with 9 bases identical to TRBD1. This CDR3 comprises 16 residues. The V gene end was trimmed by 5 bases and the J gene end by 2 bases; junction bases not matched to a gene: 9. The CDR3 region has the DNA TGTGCCAGCAGTCGCACGGGACAGGGCGGTCAAGAGACCCAGTACTTC. Protein: CASSRTGQGGQETQYF.

This chain connects TRBV7-2 to TRBJ2-1; 8 nucleotides match TRBD1. Unmatched junction bases numbered 16, after V lost 5 bases and J lost 10 bases. CDR3 length equals 16 residues. Germline V CDR1 and CDR2: SGHTA, FQGNSA. CDR3 protein: CASSPQTDFTGGEQFF. Written as DNA, the CDR3 is TGTGCCAGCAGCCCACAAACGGACTTTACAGGGGGGGAGCAGTTCTTC.

The chain is built from TRBV12-3 or TRBV12-4 and TRBJ2-1, with D possibly matching TRBD1 (5 bases). Trimming took off 6 bases at V and 8 bases at J, with 17 bases between the two ends. This CDR3 region has 14 residues. The CDR3 sequence is CASSYGRGWDEQFF. In DNA form, the CDR3 reads TGTGCCAGCAGCTACGGTAGGGGCTGGGATGAGCAGTTCTTC.

This clonotype showed up just once. The genes are TRBV5-6 and TRBJ2-1; D is ambiguous. This CDR3 region has 13 residues. CDR1 is SGHDT, CDR2 YYEEEE, per germline. Trimming took 0 bases from V and 13 from J, leaving 14 bases between them. Here the CDR3 DNA reads TGTGCCAGCAGCTTGGAGAGAACTTTTACCCAGTTCTTC. Amino acids: CASSLERTFTQFF.

The V call is TRBV20-1, the J call TRBJ2-7, with D possibly TRBD2 on 6 matching bases. The V end lost 3 bases, the J end lost 2 bases, and 14 bases lay between the germline ends. Germline-derived CDR1 and CDR2 are DFQATT and SNEGSKA (reference sequence). This CDR3 spans 14 amino acids. The CDR3, as DNA: TGCAGTGCTAGGGGTGGAGGGTTGACCTACGAGCAGTACTTC. Amino acids: CSARGGGLTYEQYF.

The V call is TRBV6-2 or TRBV6-3, the J call TRBJ2-7; D gene uncertain. CDR3 length: 12 amino acids. V lost 3 bases to trimming and J lost 3 bases, with 6 bases between them. Germline lookup yields CDR1 MNHEY and CDR2 SVGEGT. The CDR3 is CASSYWYYEQYF. CDR3 nucleotide sequence: TGTGCCAGCAGTTATTGGTACTACGAGCAGTACTTC.

This chain joins TRBV4-1 and TRBJ2-7; maybe TRBD1 (5 bases). Germline CDR1 is MGHRA and CDR2 is YSYEKL. Trimming pared 1 base from V and 2 bases from J, leaving 12 bases between. The CDR3 length is 15 residues. CDR3 protein: CASSQVLDSTYEQYF. The CDR3, as DNA: TGCGCCAGCAGCCAAGTGCTAGACAGCACCTACGAGCAGTACTTC.

J is TRBJ2-7 and V is TRBV12-3 or TRBV12-4; 7 nucleotides match TRBD2. The junction had 7 bases not matched to a gene; V was cut back by 2 bases and J by 6 bases. CDR3 length: 14 amino acids. The CDR3 DNA reads as TGTGCCAGCAGTTTACAGGTGGGGAGGGCCGAGCAGTACTTC. As protein: CASSLQVGRAEQYF.